The 24 T cell receptor beta chains below were found in one sample sequenced in a study of T cells in Graves' hyperthyroidism and ophthalmopathy. The TCR beta CDR3 regions underwent amplification using RNA transcripts as the source. Researchers ran a first-round RT-PCR on the TCR CDR3 using the HTBI primer set. MiXCR, run by TCRdb on the multiplex PCR reads, gives a single entry per CDR3 protein. Seen here are around 420,000 distinct CDR3 sequences, around 13% observed once, and the top ten hold less than 6.5%. The sequenced material came from blood. The receptors come from a woman aged 18 to 35 with Graves' hyperthyroidism.

There are many counts of this clonotype. The chain couples TRBV3-1 to TRBJ2-1; D call uncertain. This CDR3 is 15 amino acids long. The germline V gene encodes CDR1 LGHDT and CDR2 YNNKEL (reference sequence). Trimming stripped 1 base from V and 10 bases from J, with 17 bases between. The DNA of the CDR3 is TGTGCCAGCAGCCAAGGGTTTGGGATAGACGGGGAGCAGTTCTTC. This codes for CASSQGFGIDGEQFF.

This clonotype was detected a few times. This rearrangement joins TRBV4-1 to TRBJ1-2, with D possibly TRBD1 on 6 matching bases. CDR3 length equals 13 residues. V was pared by 1 base and J by 8 bases, with 11 bases between. Germline lookup yields CDR1 MGHRA and CDR2 YSYEKL. The CDR3 loop is CASSQVTGPGYTF. The CDR3 nucleotides are TGCGCCAGCAGCCAAGTAACAGGGCCCGGCTACACCTTC.

This clonotype came up many times. In DNA form, the CDR3 reads TGTGCCAGCAGTTTATTAACATATAATTACCAAGAGACCCAGTACTTC. Translated: CASSLLTYNYQETQYF. The chain employs TRBV28 and TRBJ2-5; no firm D call. V was cut by 1 base and J by 0 bases, with 12 bases left in between. CDR3 size: 16 residues. Germline CDR1 and CDR2: MDHEN and SYDVKM.

This clonotype was recorded many times. J is TRBJ1-3 and V is TRBV10-3, with TRBD1 identical over 7 bases. V shed 11 bases, J shed 0 bases, and the junction held 4 bases outside the gene matches. Germline V lookup: CDR1 ENHRY, CDR2 SYGVKD. The CDR3 totals 13 residues. The DNA of the CDR3 is TGTGCCTCGGGGACAGCCTCTGGAAACACCATATATTTT. It translates to CASGTASGNTIYF.

This clonotype was recorded a few times. The chain recombines TRBV5-6 with TRBJ2-7, with a tentative D call TRBD2 (6 bases). The germline gives CDR1 SGHDT, CDR2 YYEEEE. The germline V and J ends were trimmed by 3 bases and 3 bases, with 19 bases remaining between them. This CDR3 region has 16 residues. The CDR3 loop is CASSSRGSGFGYEQYF. The CDR3, as DNA: TGTGCCAGCAGCTCCCGGGGGTCCGGGTTTGGCTACGAGCAGTACTTC. Variable domain in full (rest from reference TRBV5-6 and TRBJ2-7): DAGVTQSPTHLIKTRGQQVTLRCSPKSGHDTVSWYQQALGQGPQFIFQYYEEEERQRGNFPDRFSGHQFPNYSSELNVNALLLGDSALYLCASSSRGSGFGYEQYFGPGTRLTVT.

As concerns this clonotype: A clone one base away is much larger, so this may be a read error. The V call is TRBV20-1, the J call TRBJ2-1; TRBD2 matches at 9 bases. Trimming removed 8 bases from V and 6 bases from J; junction bases left unmatched: 8. Germline V gene data show CDR1 as DFQATT and CDR2 as SNEGSKA (reference sequence). The CDR3 totals 13 residues. CDR3 in amino acids: CSQREATSNEQFF. DNA of the CDR3: TGCAGTCAGCGGGAGGCCACCTCCAATGAGCAGTTCTTC.

This clonotype occurred a few times. This rearrangement joins TRBV29-1 to TRBJ1-2; TRBD1 aligns across 7 bases. Unmatched junction bases numbered 7, after V lost 2 bases and J lost 1 base. The CDR3 sequence is 15 residues long. CDR1 and CDR2 (germline): SQVTM, ANQGSEA. CDR3 region: CSVESHQGVNYGYTF. The CDR3 nucleotides are TGCAGCGTTGAATCCCATCAGGGGGTTAACTATGGCTACACCTTC.

With respect to this clonotype: Sequence at one end of the junction differs from germline and may be a read error. The CDR3 here is CASILNTGELFF. The CDR3 nucleotides read TGTGCCAGCATCCTCAATACCGGGGAGTTGTTTTTT. The chain is built from TRBV12-3 or TRBV12-4 and TRBJ2-2; D perhaps matches TRBD2 (5 bases). This CDR3 spans 12 amino acids.

This clonotype was seen repeatedly, ten times or more. The V call is TRBV7-2, the J call TRBJ2-7; tentatively, D is TRBD2 (6 bases). Germline CDR1 SGHTA, CDR2 FQGNSA. Trimming left V 3 bases short and J 2 bases short, with 8 bases between. The CDR3 is 13 amino acids. The CDR3: CASSFTGAYEQYF. The CDR3 nucleotides are TGTGCCAGCAGCTTTACGGGGGCCTACGAGCAGTACTTC.

This rearrangement joins TRBV4-2 to TRBJ2-2, with TRBD2 matching 10 bases. The germline V gene encodes CDR1 LGHNA and CDR2 YNFKEQ. V lost 3 bases, J lost 0 bases, and 1 base stayed unmatched. The CDR3 sequence is 16 residues long. The CDR3 sequence: CASSQGLASNTGELFF. The CDR3 DNA reads TGTGCCAGCAGCCAGGGACTAGCGTCGAACACCGGGGAGCTGTTTTTT.

This clonotype was seen many times. The chain links TRBV12-3 or TRBV12-4 to TRBJ1-1, with 8 bases aligning to TRBD1. V shed 5 bases and J 5 bases; nucleotides not matched to a gene: 7. This CDR3 contains 14 residues. The CDR3 reads CASSPRTGRTEAFF. CDR3 coding DNA: TGTGCCAGCAGTCCGCGGACAGGGAGGACTGAAGCTTTCTTT.

This clonotype was counted ten times or more. The chain has TRBV11-2 and TRBJ2-3, with TRBD1 identical over 7 bases. V lost 2 bases to trimming and J lost 3 bases; unmatched junction nucleotides: 5. The CDR3 sequence is 15 residues long. Germline V gene data show CDR1 as SGHAT and CDR2 as FQNNGV. The CDR3 reads CASSLWGQLTDTQYF. CDR3 nucleotide sequence: TGTGCCAGCAGCTTATGGGGACAGCTGACAGATACGCAGTATTTT.

V is TRBV6-2 or TRBV6-3 and J is TRBJ2-7; 10 positions agree with TRBD1. J lost 5 bases, V lost 5 bases, and 9 bases had no gene match. The CDR3 sequence is 15 residues long. The V gene's germline CDR1 is MNHEY and CDR2 SVGEGT. The CDR3 nucleotides read TGTGCCAGCAGTGGGCGACAGGGGGCTTTTAACGAGCAGTACTTC. Its protein product is CASSGRQGAFNEQYF.

This clonotype was seen a handful of times. The rearrangement uses TRBV12-3 or TRBV12-4 and TRBJ1-6; D is uncertain. Trimming removed 7 bases from V and 4 bases from J, with 17 bases in between. This CDR3 has 16 amino acids. The CDR3 spells CASTIGESLYNSPLHF. The CDR3 coding sequence is TGTGCCAGCACCATTGGGGAGAGCCTATATAATTCACCCCTCCACTTT.

The sample holds many counts of this clonotype. The V gene is TRBV5-1, the J gene TRBJ2-2; TRBD1 might be the D (6 bases). Between the trimmed V and J ends, which lost 4 bases and 1 base, there was a span of 11 bases. This CDR3 has 15 residues. Germline V gene data show CDR1 as SGHRS and CDR2 as YFSETQ. The CDR3 spells CASSADRMNTGELFF. CDR3 DNA sequence: TGCGCCAGCAGCGCAGACAGGATGAACACCGGGGAGCTGTTTTTT.

The V gene is TRBV7-3, the J gene TRBJ1-2; 9 bases are a match to TRBD1. Trimming removed 4 bases from V and 6 bases from J; junction bases left unmatched: 3. CDR3 size: 13 residues. Germline V gene data show CDR1 as SGHTA and CDR2 as FQGTGA. The CDR3 region has the DNA TGTGCCAGCAGCTACGGACAGGGGAATGGCTACACCTTC. Translated: CASSYGQGNGYTF. Based on the CDR3 plus reference TRBV7-3 and TRBJ1-2, the full variable domain is GAGVSQTPSNKVTEKGKYVELRCDPISGHTALYWYRQSLGQGPEFLIYFQGTGAADDSGLPNDRFFAVRPEGSVSTLKIQRTERGDSAVYLCASSYGQGNGYTFGSGTRLTVV.

The chain employs TRBV27 and TRBJ2-5; weak D call: TRBD1 (6 bases). Between the trimmed V and J ends, which lost 4 bases and 7 bases, there was a span of 13 bases. Germline V CDR1 and CDR2: MNHEY, SMNVEV (reference sequence). The CDR3 is 13 amino acids. This chain's CDR3 is CASSWQGHGTQYF. In DNA form, the CDR3 reads TGTGCCAGCAGTTGGCAGGGACATGGGACCCAGTACTTC.

This clonotype has just a few counts. This sequence joins TRBV5-4 and TRBJ1-1; maybe TRBD1 (6 bases). V was cut by 6 bases and J by 13 bases, with 25 bases left in between. CDR1 is SGHNT, CDR2 YYREEE, per germline (reference sequence). The CDR3 is 14 residues long. The CDR3 DNA sequence: TGTGCCAGCACATCCTCCTGGGGGCCCGGTGGGCTTTTCTTT. Protein product: CASTSSWGPGGLFF.

At least ten counts were recorded for this clonotype. This sequence joins TRBV2 and TRBJ2-7; 8 nucleotides line up with TRBD1. V shed 4 bases and J 7 bases; nucleotides not matched to a gene: 12. From germline, CDR1 is SNHLY and CDR2 FYNNEI. This CDR3 has 15 residues. In DNA, the CDR3 is TGTGCCAGCAGTGTGAATGGGCAGGGGGCGGGTGAGCAGTACTTC. This encodes CASSVNGQGAGEQYF.

CDR3 in DNA: TGTGCCAGCAGCCTCGGACAGGGGTTAGTGAGTACTGAAGCTTTCTTT. The encoded protein is CASSLGQGLVSTEAFF. The chain joins TRBV11-2 to TRBJ1-1; TRBD1 matches 9 bases. V trimming: 5 bases; J trimming: 5 bases; junction bases outside the gene matches: 12. CDR3 length: 16 residues. Germline CDR1 reads SGHAT; CDR2 reads FQNNGV.

The CDR3 DNA follows: TGCAGTGCTACAGACGGGAACACCGGGGAGCTGTTTTTT. This gives the protein CSATDGNTGELFF. The gene calls are TRBV20-1 and TRBJ2-2, with D unresolved. The CDR3 is 13 amino acids. V was cut by 4 bases and J by 1 base, with 7 bases left in between. Germline V gene lookup returns CDR1 DFQATT and CDR2 SNEGSKA (reference sequence).

Ten or more counts support this clonotype. The rearrangement uses TRBV7-9 and TRBJ2-1, with D unclear. Germline assignment: CDR1 SEHNR and CDR2 FQNEAQ (reference sequence). V was shortened by 5 bases and J by 0 bases, with 11 bases between the two germline ends. The CDR3 totals 15 residues. This chain's CDR3 is CASSQSISSYNEQFF. The CDR3, as DNA: TGTGCCAGCAGCCAAAGTATAAGCTCCTACAATGAGCAGTTCTTC.

This clonotype has more than one count but fewer than ten. The V call is TRBV6-1, the J call TRBJ2-1; TRBD2 might be the D (6 bases). The CDR3 loop spans 14 amino acids. Germline lookup yields CDR1 MNHNS and CDR2 SASEGT. The V and J ends lost 7 bases and 1 base respectively, with 11 bases between them. CDR3 protein: CASTEGTSYNEQFF. In DNA, the CDR3 is TGTGCCAGCACCGAAGGGACTTCCTACAATGAGCAGTTCTTC.

The rearrangement joins TRBV12-3 or TRBV12-4 to TRBJ1-1; D unclear. The V end lost 8 bases, the J end lost 5 bases, and 18 bases lay between the germline ends. The CDR3 loop spans 14 amino acids. The CDR3, as DNA: TGTGCCAGCTGCTTAATCAACTCTGGGACTGAAGCTTTCTTT. Its protein is CASCLINSGTEAFF.